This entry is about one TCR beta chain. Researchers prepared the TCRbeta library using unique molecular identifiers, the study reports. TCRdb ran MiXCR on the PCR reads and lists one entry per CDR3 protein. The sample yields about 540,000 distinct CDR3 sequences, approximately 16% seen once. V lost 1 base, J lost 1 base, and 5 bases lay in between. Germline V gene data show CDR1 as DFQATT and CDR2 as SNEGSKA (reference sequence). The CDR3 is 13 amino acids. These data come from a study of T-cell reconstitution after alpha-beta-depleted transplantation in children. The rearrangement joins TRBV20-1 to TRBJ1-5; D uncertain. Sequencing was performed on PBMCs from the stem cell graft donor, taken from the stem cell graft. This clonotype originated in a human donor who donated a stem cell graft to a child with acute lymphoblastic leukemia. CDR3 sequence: CSARGTSNQPQHF. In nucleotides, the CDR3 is TGCAGTGCTAGAGGAACGAGCAATCAGCCCCAGCATTTT.